The present entry profiles one T cell receptor beta chain with its context. Assay: immunoSEQ multiplex PCR; the TCRdb copy retains only in-frame clones and omits some. Here the sample spans about 490,000 clones, around 85% being singletons. The data derive from a study of blood T cell repertoires in COVID-19. Germline V gives CDR1 MNHEY, CDR2 SVGAGI. Trimming took 5 bases from V and 6 from J; bases not matched to a gene: 8. This CDR3 is 15 amino acids long. The TCR originated in a human donor in a cohort sampled during active COVID-19. J is TRBJ2-1 and V is TRBV6-5; 9 nucleotides agree with TRBD2. The sequenced material came from peripheral blood. The CDR3 DNA is TGTGCCAGCAGTAGGGGGACTAGCCAACGCAATGAGCAGTTCTTC. It specifies CASSRGTSQRNEQFF.